The clone carrying this T cell receptor beta chain came up once. Antigen specificity is unknown. All the patients suffered relapse after autologous stem cell transplantation, and brentuximab vedotin exposure differed. Sequencing was performed with immunoSEQ multiplex PCR; in TCRdb, only in-frame clones are kept and a portion is missing. This table has roughly 60,000 clones, around nine tenths appearing once. This entry comes from a study of PD-1 blockade in classical Hodgkin lymphoma. Study results and limitations: The authors excluded patients who started nivolumab under 1 year after ASCT. Before treatment, TCR diversity in newly diagnosed patients was reportedly lower than in healthy donors. Before treatment, complete responders showed about the same diversity as newly diagnosed patients. CD4+ TCR diversity climbed significantly by C4D1, unlike CD8+ TCR diversity.

V trimming: 3 bases; J trimming: 5 bases; junction bases outside the gene matches: 10. The germline gives CDR1 SNHLY, CDR2 FYNNEI. This CDR3 is built from 17 residues. The clonotype originates from a human donor with classical Hodgkin lymphoma. Sequencing used peripheral blood mononuclear cells (PBMCs), obtained before the second cycle of nivolumab. This chain links TRBV2 with TRBJ2-1; 10 nucleotides agree with TRBD2. The CDR3: CASSDDQLAGRNNEQFF. CDR3 sequence (DNA): TGTGCCAGCAGTGACGACCAACTAGCGGGGAGAAACAATGAGCAGTTCTTC. The full variable domain, in which reference TRBV2 and TRBJ2-1 provide the parts outside the CDR3, is EPEVTQTPSHQVTQMGQEVILRCVPISNHLYFYWYRQILGQKVEFLVSFYNNEISEKSEIFDDQFSVERPDGSNFTLKIRSTKLEDSAMYFCASSDDQLAGRNNEQFFGPGTRLTVL.